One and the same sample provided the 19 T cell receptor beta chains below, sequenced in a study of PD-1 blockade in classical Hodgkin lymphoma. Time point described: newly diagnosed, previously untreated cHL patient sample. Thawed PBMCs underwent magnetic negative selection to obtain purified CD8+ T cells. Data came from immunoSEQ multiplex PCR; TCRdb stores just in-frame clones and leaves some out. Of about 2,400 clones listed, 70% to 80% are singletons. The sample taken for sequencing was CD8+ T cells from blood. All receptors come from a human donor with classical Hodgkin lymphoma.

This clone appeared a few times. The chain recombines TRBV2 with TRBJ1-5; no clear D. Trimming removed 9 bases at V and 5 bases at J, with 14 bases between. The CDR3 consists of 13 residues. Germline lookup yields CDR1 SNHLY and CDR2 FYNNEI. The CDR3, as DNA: TGTGCCAGTAAGCTGACCCAGGATCAGCCCCAGCATTTT. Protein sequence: CASKLTQDQPQHF.

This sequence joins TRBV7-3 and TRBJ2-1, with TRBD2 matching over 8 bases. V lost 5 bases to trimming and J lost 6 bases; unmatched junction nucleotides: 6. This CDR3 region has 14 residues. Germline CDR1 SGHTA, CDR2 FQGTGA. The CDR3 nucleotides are TGTGCCAGCAGCCCCGGGGGGGCAGGCAATGAGCAGTTCTTC. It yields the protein CASSPGGAGNEQFF.

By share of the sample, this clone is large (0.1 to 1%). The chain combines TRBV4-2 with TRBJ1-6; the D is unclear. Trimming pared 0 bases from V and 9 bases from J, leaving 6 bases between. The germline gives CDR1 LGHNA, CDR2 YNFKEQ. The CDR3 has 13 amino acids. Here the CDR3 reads CASSQDEGSPLHF. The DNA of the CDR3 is TGTGCCAGCAGCCAAGATGAGGGTTCACCCCTCCACTTT.

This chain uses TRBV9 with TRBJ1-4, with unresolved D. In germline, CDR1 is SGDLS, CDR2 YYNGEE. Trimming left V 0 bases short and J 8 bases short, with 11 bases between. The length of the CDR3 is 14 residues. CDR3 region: CASSVGVGKEKLFF. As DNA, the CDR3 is TGTGCCAGCAGCGTAGGGGTGGGTAAAGAAAAACTGTTTTTT.

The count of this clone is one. CDR3 in amino acids: CASSPSPGGQAFF. The DNA for the CDR3 is TGTGCCAGCTCACCATCCCCAGGGGGCCAAGCTTTCTTT. This rearrangement joins TRBV18 to TRBJ1-1, with 8 bases matching TRBD1. Per the germline V gene, CDR1 is KGHSH and CDR2 is LQKENI. After removal of 2 bases from V and 9 bases from J, the junction contained 5 bases not matched to a gene. There are 13 residues in the CDR3.

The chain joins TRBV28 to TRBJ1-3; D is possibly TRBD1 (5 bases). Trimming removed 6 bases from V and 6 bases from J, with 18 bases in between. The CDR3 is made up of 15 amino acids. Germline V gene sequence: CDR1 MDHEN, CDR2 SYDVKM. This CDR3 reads CASRFGTGWENTIYF. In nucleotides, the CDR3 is TGTGCCAGCAGATTCGGGACCGGTTGGGAAAACACCATATATTTT.

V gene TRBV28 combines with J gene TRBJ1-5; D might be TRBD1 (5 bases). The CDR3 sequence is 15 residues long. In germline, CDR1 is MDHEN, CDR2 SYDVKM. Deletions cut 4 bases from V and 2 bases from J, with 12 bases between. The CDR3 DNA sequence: TGTGCCAGCAGTTCCCCGGGACTGGGCAATCAGCCCCAGCATTTT. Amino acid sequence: CASSSPGLGNQPQHF. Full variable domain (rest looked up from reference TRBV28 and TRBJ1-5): DVKVTQSSRYLVKRTGEKVFLECVQDMDHENMFWYRQDPGLGLRLIYFSYDVKMKEKGDIPEGYSVSREKKERFSLILESASTNQTSMYLCASSSPGLGNQPQHFGDGTRLSIL.

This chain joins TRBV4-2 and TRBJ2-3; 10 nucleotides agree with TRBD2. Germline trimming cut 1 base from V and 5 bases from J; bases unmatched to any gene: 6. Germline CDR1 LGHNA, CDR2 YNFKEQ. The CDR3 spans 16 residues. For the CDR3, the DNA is TGTGCCAGCAGCCAAGCGGCTAGCGGGAGTAGAGATACGCAGTATTTT. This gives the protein CASSQAASGSRDTQYF.

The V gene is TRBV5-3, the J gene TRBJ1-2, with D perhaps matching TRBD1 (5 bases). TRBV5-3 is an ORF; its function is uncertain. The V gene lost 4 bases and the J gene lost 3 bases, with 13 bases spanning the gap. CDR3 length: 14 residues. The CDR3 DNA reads TGTGCCAGAAGCGAACGGGTGGGGGACTATGGCTACACCTTC. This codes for CARSERVGDYGYTF.

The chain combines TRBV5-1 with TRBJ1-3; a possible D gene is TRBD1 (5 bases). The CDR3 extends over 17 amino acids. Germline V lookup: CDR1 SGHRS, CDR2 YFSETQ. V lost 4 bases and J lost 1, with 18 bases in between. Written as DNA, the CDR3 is TGCGCCAGCAGCCCATGGGACGCCAAGCAGTCTGGAAACACCATATATTTT. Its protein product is CASSPWDAKQSGNTIYF. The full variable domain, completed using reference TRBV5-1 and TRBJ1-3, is KAGVTQTPRYLIKTRGQQVTLSCSPISGHRSVSWYQQTPGQGLQFLFEYFSETQRNKGNFPGRFSGRQFSNSRSEMNVSTLELGDSALYLCASSPWDAKQSGNTIYFGEGSWLTVV.

The CDR3 region has the DNA TGCGCCAGCAGGACCGAACTGGGACGGAGGGACGAGCAGTACTTC. This gives the protein CASRTELGRRDEQYF. The chain is built from TRBV5-1 and TRBJ2-7, with TRBD2 as a possible D gene (6 bases). Germline V gene lookup returns CDR1 SGHRS and CDR2 YFSETQ. Trimming left V 5 bases short and J 5 bases short, with 20 bases between. The CDR3 consists of 15 residues.

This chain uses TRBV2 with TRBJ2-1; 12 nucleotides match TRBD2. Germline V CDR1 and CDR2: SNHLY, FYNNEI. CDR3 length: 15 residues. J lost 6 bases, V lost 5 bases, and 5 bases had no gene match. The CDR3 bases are TGTGCCAGCAGTCCGACTAGCGGGAGTGTCAATGAGCAGTTCTTC. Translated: CASSPTSGSVNEQFF.

CDR3: CAWSEGVPYEQYF. Here the CDR3 DNA reads TGTGCCTGGAGTGAAGGCGTGCCCTACGAGCAGTACTTC. The chain is built from TRBV30 and TRBJ2-7; D is ambiguous. The CDR3 has 13 amino acids. V was pared by 1 base and J by 2 bases, with 9 bases between. The germline CDR1 and CDR2 sequences are GTSNPN and SVGIG (reference sequence).

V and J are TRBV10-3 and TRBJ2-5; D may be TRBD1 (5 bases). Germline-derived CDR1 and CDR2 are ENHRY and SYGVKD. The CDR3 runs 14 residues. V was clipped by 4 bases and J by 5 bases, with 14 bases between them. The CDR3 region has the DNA TGTGCCATCAGTGGAAATCAGGGTGACGAGACCCAGTACTTC. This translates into CAISGNQGDETQYF.

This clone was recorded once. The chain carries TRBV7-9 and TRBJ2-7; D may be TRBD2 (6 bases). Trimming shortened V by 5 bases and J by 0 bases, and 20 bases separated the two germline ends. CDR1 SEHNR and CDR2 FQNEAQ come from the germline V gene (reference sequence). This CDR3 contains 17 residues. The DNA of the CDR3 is TGTGCCAGCAGCCAAGAAGGTCCGCGGGGCGGCTCCTACGAGCAGTACTTC. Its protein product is CASSQEGPRGGSYEQYF.

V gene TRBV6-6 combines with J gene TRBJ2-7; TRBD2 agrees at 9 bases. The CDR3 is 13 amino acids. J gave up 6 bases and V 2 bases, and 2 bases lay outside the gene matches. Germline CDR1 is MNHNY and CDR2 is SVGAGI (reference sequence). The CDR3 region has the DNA TGTGCCAGCAGTTACGGAGCGGGAGGCGAGCAGTACTTC. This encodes CASSYGAGGEQYF.

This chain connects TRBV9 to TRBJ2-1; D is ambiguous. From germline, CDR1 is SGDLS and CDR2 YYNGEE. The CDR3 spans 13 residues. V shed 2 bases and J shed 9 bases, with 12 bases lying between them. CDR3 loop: CASSVPDWGEQFF. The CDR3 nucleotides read TGTGCCAGCAGCGTCCCCGACTGGGGTGAGCAGTTCTTC.

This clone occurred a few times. CDR3 loop: CASSRGDTEAFF. In DNA form, the CDR3 reads TGCGCCAGCAGTCGAGGGGACACTGAAGCTTTCTTT. This chain uses TRBV5-1 with TRBJ1-1; possibly TRBD1 for D (5 bases). Germline V gives CDR1 SGHRS, CDR2 YFSETQ. The CDR3 runs 12 residues. V lost 5 bases, J lost 3 bases, and 8 bases lay in between.

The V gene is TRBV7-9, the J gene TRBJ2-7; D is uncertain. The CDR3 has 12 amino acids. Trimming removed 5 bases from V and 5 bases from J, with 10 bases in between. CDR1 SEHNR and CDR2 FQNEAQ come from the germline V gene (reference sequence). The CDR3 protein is CASSLNPNEQYF. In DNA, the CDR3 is TGTGCCAGCAGCCTGAACCCCAACGAGCAGTACTTC. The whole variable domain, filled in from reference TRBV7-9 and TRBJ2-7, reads DTGVSQNPRHKITKRGQNVTFRCDPISEHNRLYWYRQTLGQGPEFLTYFQNEAQLEKSRLLSDRFSAERPKGSFSTLEIQRTEQGDSAMYLCASSLNPNEQYFGPGTRLTVT.